The clone carrying this T cell receptor (beta chain) was observed many times. Its antigen is as yet unknown. Unique molecular identifiers were incorporated during preparation of the TCRbeta library. TCRdb reprocessed the PCR reads via MiXCR and lists one record per CDR3 protein. The table has 400,000 to 550,000 distinct CDR3 sequences, about 10% seen once. CDR3 length: 16 amino acids. Deletions cut 3 bases from V and 1 base from J, with 15 bases between. Per germline, CDR1 SQVTM and CDR2 ANQGSEA. The record originates from a study of T-cell reconstitution after alpha-beta-depleted transplantation in children. Whole-study results and caveats: The origin of alpha-beta T cells about two months after transplant was reportedly several hundred expanded graft clones. Elevated TCRbeta diversity at day 60 was traced, in some patients, to surviving recipient T cells and thymic progenitors. From newly produced T cells came most of the T-cell counts and diversity one year after transplant.

This receptor was identified in a child aged 2-15 years with inherited bone marrow failure, due to receive a stem cell transplant. This chain links TRBV29-1 with TRBJ2-2; D possibly corresponds to TRBD1 (6 bases). The input for sequencing was PBMCs, taken before TCRalphabeta/CD19-depleted stem cell transplant. This CDR3 reads CSVEPRTVGNTGELFF. CDR3 nucleotide sequence: TGCAGCGTTGAGCCCCGGACAGTCGGGAACACCGGGGAGCTGTTTTTT.